These 18 T cell receptor beta chains originate from one sample sequenced in a study of follicular helper T cells after annual influenza vaccination (dated by TCRdb to the late 2010s). Interpreted using the paper, the time point label stands for: 2015-2016 season, pre-vaccination. The library was obtained by the immunoSEQ multiplex PCR assay. This is the immuneACCESS table as TCRdb keeps it, with only in-frame sequences that have V and J called. A part of the clones is gone; compared with another copy, unresolved V genes explain less than half, and the rest is unexplained. The sample table contains more than 9,000 clones; only one count was recorded for around 85% of them. The ten top clones hold around 3.6% of the sample. This specimen consisted of CXCR5+ CD38- circulating T follicular helper cells from blood, obtained on the day of influenza vaccination. Read against the paper, the sample's cell subset or site label means: circulating Tfh, non-naive CD4+CXCR5+PD-1+ (ICOS+CD38+ or ICOS-CD38-). The receptors originated from an adult who received the influenza vaccine.

V and J are TRBV7-2 and TRBJ1-5; D is undetermined. The CDR3 consists of 15 residues. Germline CDR1 reads SGHTA; CDR2 reads FQGNSA. The V end lost 2 bases, the J end lost 3 bases, and 11 bases lay between the germline ends. This chain's CDR3 is CASSLLGRNNQPQHF. The CDR3 coding sequence is TGTGCCAGCAGCTTACTTGGCCGGAACAATCAGCCCCAGCATTTT.

This clone turned up a few times. The chain couples TRBV7-2 to TRBJ2-7; 14 nucleotides match TRBD2. The CDR3 is made up of 17 amino acids. Germline V gene data show CDR1 as SGHTA and CDR2 as FQGNSA. V lost 1 base, J lost 4 bases, and 6 bases stayed unmatched. Here the CDR3 reads CASSLVGTSGGGYEQYF. The CDR3 DNA reads TGTGCCAGCAGCTTAGTGGGGACTAGCGGGGGTGGGTACGAGCAGTACTTC.

The rearrangement joins TRBV11-1 to TRBJ1-2; 8 bases match TRBD1. Germline V gives CDR1 SGHAT, CDR2 FQDESV (reference sequence). The V gene end was trimmed by 3 bases and the J gene end by 6 bases; junction bases not matched to a gene: 6. The CDR3 has 14 amino acids. CDR3 coding DNA: TGTGCCAGCAGCTTGCGGCAGGGGGCGGATGGCTACACCTTC. This translates into CASSLRQGADGYTF.

This clone came up once. V usage is TRBV6-1 and J usage is TRBJ2-1; possible D gene TRBD2, 5 bases. CDR1 is MNHNS and CDR2 is SASEGT in the germline V gene. CDR3 length: 13 residues. V dropped 7 bases and J dropped 9 bases, with 16 bases sitting between them. CDR3: CASNIGILGEQFF. The CDR3 nucleotides are TGTGCCAGCAATATCGGGATACTGGGTGAGCAGTTCTTC.

The chain recombines TRBV19 with TRBJ2-1, with D possibly matching TRBD2 (5 bases). The germline V and J ends were trimmed by 8 bases and 10 bases, with 12 bases remaining between them. This CDR3 region has 11 residues. Germline CDR1 reads LNHDA; CDR2 reads SQIVND (reference sequence). In DNA form, the CDR3 reads TGTGCCAGTGAGCTAGCTCACGAGCAGTTCTTC. Amino acid sequence: CASELAHEQFF.

The chain is built from TRBV7-3 and TRBJ2-1; the match to TRBD2 covers 7 bases. The germline V gene encodes CDR1 SGHTA and CDR2 FQGTGA. After removal of 5 bases from V and 6 bases from J, the junction contained 13 bases not matched to a gene. This CDR3 is built from 16 residues. This CDR3 reads CASSPYSGYPVNEQFF. As DNA, the CDR3 is TGTGCCAGCAGCCCGTATAGCGGGTACCCCGTCAATGAGCAGTTCTTC.

The rearrangement joins TRBV5-1 to TRBJ1-1; 7 bases match TRBD1. J gave up 0 bases and V 4 bases, and 6 bases lay outside the gene matches. Germline V gene sequence: CDR1 SGHRS, CDR2 YFSETQ. The CDR3 has 15 residues. The CDR3 sequence is CASSRDSLLNTEAFF. CDR3 sequence (DNA): TGCGCCAGCAGCCGGGACAGCCTACTGAACACTGAAGCTTTCTTT.

The chain couples TRBV19 to TRBJ2-1; TRBD2 aligns across 8 bases. V lost 7 bases to trimming and J lost 6 bases; unmatched junction nucleotides: 8. Per the germline V gene, CDR1 is LNHDA and CDR2 is SQIVND (reference sequence). The CDR3 extends over 14 amino acids. The CDR3 DNA follows: TGTGCCAGTATCGAGCGGGGGACGGGCAATGAGCAGTTCTTC. Protein sequence: CASIERGTGNEQFF.

The chain recombines TRBV21-1 with TRBJ2-7; TRBD1, the D gene given by the table, was not confirmed from the DNA. TRBV21-1 represents a pseudogene. The CDR3 covers 16 residues. In DNA, the CDR3 is TGTGCCAGCAGCAAAGTCGGGACAGGGGGCCACTACGAGCAGTACTTC. It encodes CASSKVGTGGHYEQYF.

The genes are TRBV4-1 and TRBJ2-1; D is undetermined. Germline V gene sequence: CDR1 MGHRA, CDR2 YSYEKL. Trimming took off 4 bases at V and 0 bases at J, with 13 bases between the two ends. This CDR3 has 16 residues. The CDR3 region is CASSPETESSYNEQFF. Here the CDR3 DNA reads TGCGCCAGCAGCCCGGAAACAGAGAGCTCCTACAATGAGCAGTTCTTC.

The chain joins TRBV10-3 to TRBJ1-2, with no clear D. This CDR3 has 13 residues. V was pared by 0 bases and J by 8 bases, with 10 bases between. From germline, CDR1 is ENHRY and CDR2 SYGVKD. The CDR3 DNA follows: TGTGCCATCAGTGAGTCTGTGGGAGGGGGCTACACCTTC. Encoded protein: CAISESVGGGYTF.

The genes are TRBV5-1 and TRBJ2-3, with TRBD1 matching over 10 bases. After removal of 5 bases from V and 0 bases from J, the junction contained 9 bases not matched to a gene. The CDR3 loop spans 17 amino acids. Germline V lookup: CDR1 SGHRS, CDR2 YFSETQ. This CDR3 is CASRNRDRGLSTDTQYF. The CDR3 DNA follows: TGCGCCAGCAGGAACCGGGACAGGGGTCTAAGCACAGATACGCAGTATTTT.

This rearrangement joins TRBV7-7 to TRBJ1-2, with D maybe TRBD1 (5 bases). V lost 3 bases to trimming and J lost 5 bases, with 13 bases between them. Germline-derived CDR1 and CDR2 are SSHAT and FNYEAQ (reference sequence). The CDR3 contains 14 residues. CDR3 residues: CASSFLTAGYGYTF. The CDR3 region has the DNA TGTGCCAGCAGCTTCCTGACAGCGGGATATGGCTACACCTTC.

The rearrangement uses TRBV6-5 and TRBJ1-1; 11 nucleotides align to TRBD1. The V and J ends lost 2 bases and 6 bases, in that order; junction bases with no gene match: 5. The germline gives CDR1 MNHEY, CDR2 SVGAGI. The CDR3 covers 15 residues. The CDR3 spells CASSYKDRGRSEAFF. Here the CDR3 DNA reads TGTGCCAGCAGTTACAAGGACAGGGGGCGTTCTGAAGCTTTCTTT.

CDR3 region: CASSLGGQGFTPQHF. In DNA, the CDR3 is TGTGCCAGCAGTCTAGGTGGACAGGGCTTCACGCCCCAGCATTTT. This rearrangement joins TRBV28 to TRBJ1-5; 8 nucleotides match TRBD1. V shed 5 bases, J shed 9 bases, and the junction held 12 bases outside the gene matches. Looked up from germline, CDR1 is MDHEN and CDR2 is SYDVKM. The CDR3 extends over 15 amino acids.

The chain recombines TRBV9 with TRBJ2-3, with D maybe TRBD1 (6 bases). From germline, CDR1 is SGDLS and CDR2 YYNGEE. The CDR3 covers 13 residues. V dropped 0 bases and J dropped 7 bases, with 9 bases sitting between them. CDR3 loop: CASSVAGTNTQYF. Here the CDR3 DNA reads TGTGCCAGCAGCGTAGCAGGGACAAATACGCAGTATTTT.

The chain has TRBV10-2 and TRBJ1-4; 7 nucleotides line up with TRBD1. The trim removed 8 bases at V and 8 bases at J, leaving 8 bases unmatched. Germline-derived CDR1 and CDR2 are WSHSY and SAAADI. The CDR3 is made up of 13 amino acids. CDR3 in amino acids: CASGPRQGEKLFF. The CDR3 DNA follows: TGCGCCAGCGGTCCACGACAGGGAGAAAAACTGTTTTTT.

This clone turned up a few times. The V and J genes are TRBV6-1 and TRBJ2-7; D unclear. The V end was cut by 1 base, the J end by 6 bases, with 10 bases between. Germline V gene lookup returns CDR1 MNHNS and CDR2 SASEGT. The CDR3 is 13 amino acids. The CDR3 DNA follows: TGTGCCAGCAGTGAAGGAAACCTACTCGAGCAGTACTTC. Its protein product is CASSEGNLLEQYF.